This TCR beta chain derives from a study of CXCR3-negative and CXCR3-positive naive CD8 T cells. Study context: The TRB read total, roughly 150 million, broke down to about 1.5 +/- 0.3 million reads per library. Study observations and caveats: CXCR3-expressing naive cells carried TRB CDR3s more hydrophobic than those of CXCR3-negative naive cells. Naive subsets expressed similar surface CD5; TRB CDR3 features served to infer TCR strength.

Libraries were UMI-labeled 5' RACE TRB cDNA. TCRdb reprocessed the 5' RACE reads and keeps a single row for each CDR3 protein, giving no DNA. There are fewer than 90,000 distinct CDR3 sequences in the sample, with 0.55% to 0.8% held by the top ten. Comment on this clonotype: Its cognate antigen is unknown.

Those CD8+ T cells considered naive were CD45RO-CCR7+CD27+CD95-. In germline, CDR1 is KGHDR, CDR2 SFDVKD. This CDR3 is 16 amino acids long. Input material: naive CXCR3+ CD8+ T cells from blood. Specified subset: CD45RO-CCR7+CD27+CD95- naive CD8+ T cells expressing CXCR3 (TNR3+). This rearrangement joins TRBV24-1 to TRBJ2-4. The origin of this receptor is a human donor in good health. Some clones in this sample may be carry-over from other donors' samples. The CDR3 region is CATSDRRKRTKNIQYF.